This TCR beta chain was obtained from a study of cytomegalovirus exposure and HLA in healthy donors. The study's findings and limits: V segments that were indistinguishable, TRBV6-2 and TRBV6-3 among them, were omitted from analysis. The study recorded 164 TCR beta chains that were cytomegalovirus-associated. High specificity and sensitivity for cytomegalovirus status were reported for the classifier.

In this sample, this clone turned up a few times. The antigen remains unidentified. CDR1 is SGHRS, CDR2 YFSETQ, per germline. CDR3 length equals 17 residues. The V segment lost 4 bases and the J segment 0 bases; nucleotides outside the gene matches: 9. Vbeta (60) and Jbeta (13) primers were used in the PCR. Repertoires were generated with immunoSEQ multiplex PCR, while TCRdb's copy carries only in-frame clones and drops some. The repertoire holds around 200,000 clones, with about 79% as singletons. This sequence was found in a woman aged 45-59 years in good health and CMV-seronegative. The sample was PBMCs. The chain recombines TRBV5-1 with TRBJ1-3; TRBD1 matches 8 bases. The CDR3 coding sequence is TGCGCCAGCAGCCCCACCGGGACAGGTTTCTCTGGAAACACCATATATTTT. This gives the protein CASSPTGTGFSGNTIYF. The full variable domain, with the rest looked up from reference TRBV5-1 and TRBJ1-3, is KAGVTQTPRYLIKTRGQQVTLSCSPISGHRSVSWYQQTPGQGLQFLFEYFSETQRNKGNFPGRFSGRQFSNSRSEMNVSTLELGDSALYLCASSPTGTGFSGNTIYFGEGSWLTVV.